The rows below give T cell receptor beta chains drawn from one sample of a study of CD8 T cells in Susac syndrome. TCRdb reanalysed the immunoSEQ multiplex PCR reads using MiXCR and keeps one entry per CDR3 protein. Of about 120,000 distinct CDR3 sequences listed, just under 95% are singletons. The sample was CD8+ T cells from PBMCs. These receptor sequences come from a human donor with Susac syndrome. CDR3s leave out the opening cysteine and the closing phenylalanine or tryptophan.

j_call v_call cdr3_length cdr3_aa
TRBJ2-4 TRBV15 13 ATSRDRGAKNIQY
TRBJ2-1 TRBV4-1 12 ASSQGGLVNEQF
TRBJ1-2 TRBV30 13 AWSVWTGPNYGYT
TRBJ2-3 TRBV4-3 16 ASSQDLTSGGYTDTQY
TRBJ1-2 TRBV4-3 16 ASSQDDGFGGAYYGYT
TRBJ2-1 TRBV12-3/TRBV12-4 13 ASSLAGRDYNEQF
TRBJ2-5 TRBV23-1 12 ASSHLVPQETQY
TRBJ1-2 TRBV9 14 ASSVGGGQPIYGYT
TRBJ1-1 TRBV29-1 13 SSLGGGGMNTEAF
TRBJ1-5 TRBV27 14 ASSNPPGSSSQPQH
TRBJ1-1 TRBV20-1 11 SARVPNSFEAF
TRBJ1-5 TRBV7-8 13 ASSAMTGTYQPQH
TRBJ1-5 TRBV3-1 9 ASSQDGPQH
TRBJ1-5 TRBV6-2/TRBV6-3 13 ASSYLGPSNQPQH
TRBJ2-5 TRBV7-8 11 ASSLFSGETQY
TRBJ2-2 TRBV3-1 15 ASSPPPTSGHTGELF
TRBJ2-7 TRBV9 13 ASSVTSGGLYEQY
TRBJ2-3 TRBV6-2/TRBV6-3 13 ASTRPAGSTDTQY
TRBJ1-2 TRBV29-1 12 SVGGLDRAYGYT
TRBJ2-5 TRBV7-8 12 ASSRLAGAPPQY
TRBJ1-1 TRBV5-4 10 ASSSDFQEAF
TRBJ1-1 TRBV3-1 12 ASSQDRGRAEAF
TRBJ2-6 TRBV15 17 ATSVAGLGGFSGANVLT
TRBJ2-3 TRBV11-2 11 ASSQQGSDTQY
TRBJ2-5 TRBV20-1 14 SAQSFERVPQETQY
TRBJ2-1 TRBV12-5 15 ASGYAPGTGLGNEQF
TRBJ2-3 TRBV7-9 8 ASKTDTQY
TRBJ2-7 TRBV12-5 12 ASALAGLSYEQY
TRBJ1-2 TRBV29-1 11 SAPGQGAGGYT
TRBJ2-3 TRBV9 16 ASSPHGGLVGSTDTQY
TRBJ2-7 TRBV29-1 13 SVEPYGSGAYEQY
TRBJ2-1 TRBV11-2 11 ASRFPLRDEQF
TRBJ2-7 TRBV27 11 ASSGGTAYEQY
TRBJ1-2 TRBV13 14 ASSTGSLMTNYGYT
TRBJ2-7 TRBV7-7 12 ASSPKGGSYEQY
TRBJ2-5 TRBV19 13 ASSIGGLEGETQY
TRBJ2-3 TRBV13 13 ASSLVGLAGDTQY
TRBJ2-1 TRBV29-1 12 GVGRGDSYNEQF
TRBJ2-7 TRBV10-2 12 ASSPSGNYYEQY
TRBJ2-7 TRBV7-6 11 ASSLDRAYEQY
TRBJ1-1 TRBV10-2 10 ATGQGGDEAF
TRBJ2-5 TRBV12-3/TRBV12-4 10 ASSGQQETQY
TRBJ2-2 TRBV29-1 11 SVEGVNTGELF
TRBJ1-2 TRBV7-9 10 ASTKTGDGYT
TRBJ1-1 TRBV12-3/TRBV12-4 12 ASSPTGGIPEAF
TRBJ1-5 TRBV7-6 14 ASSFGRGDSNQPQH
TRBJ2-3 TRBV9 12 ASSVAQGVNTQY
TRBJ1-2 TRBV15 15 ATSREPGQGASYGYT
TRBJ2-2 TRBV27 12 ASRTGVSTGELF
TRBJ2-3 TRBV7-9 14 ASSLPWGTGTDTQY
TRBJ2-7 TRBV7-6 13 ASSLAGGASYEQY